This TCR beta chain stems from a study of shared clonotypes between healthy human individuals. Sequencing was performed with immunoSEQ multiplex PCR; in TCRdb, only in-frame clones are kept and a portion is missing. This table has 2 million to 2.5 million clones, more than 85% appearing once. Donors comprised only Caucasian adults living in Nashville, Tennessee. The germline V and J ends were trimmed by 0 bases and 2 bases, with 13 bases remaining between them. The germline CDR1 and CDR2 sequences are SEHNR and FQNEAQ (reference sequence). This CDR3 is 16 amino acids long. The sequence derives from a man aged 18-30 years in good health. Some clones in this sample may be carry-over from other donors' samples. Sequenced: naive CD4+ T cells from PBMCs. Subset in this sample: CD45RA+ positively selected. J is TRBJ1-2 and V is TRBV7-9; possibly TRBD1 for D (6 bases). The CDR3 nucleotides are TGTGCCAGCAGCTTAGCCTACGCGGACAGCAACTATGGCTACACCTTC. The encoded protein is CASSLAYADSNYGYTF.